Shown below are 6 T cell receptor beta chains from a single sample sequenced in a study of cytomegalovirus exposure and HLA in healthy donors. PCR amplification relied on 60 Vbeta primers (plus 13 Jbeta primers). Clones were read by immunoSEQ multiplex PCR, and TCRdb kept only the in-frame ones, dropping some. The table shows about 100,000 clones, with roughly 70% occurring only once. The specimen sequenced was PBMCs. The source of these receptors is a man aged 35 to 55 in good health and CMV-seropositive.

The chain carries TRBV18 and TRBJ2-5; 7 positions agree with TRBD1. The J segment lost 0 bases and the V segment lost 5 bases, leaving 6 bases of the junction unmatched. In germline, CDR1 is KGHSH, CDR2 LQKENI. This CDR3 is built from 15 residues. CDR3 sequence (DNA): TGTGCCAGCTCATCCTTTGACAGGGACCAAGAGACCCAGTACTTC. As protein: CASSSFDRDQETQYF.

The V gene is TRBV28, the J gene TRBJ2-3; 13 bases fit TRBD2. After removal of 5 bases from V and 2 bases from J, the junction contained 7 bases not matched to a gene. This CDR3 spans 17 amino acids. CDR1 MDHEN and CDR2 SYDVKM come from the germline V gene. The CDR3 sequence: CASSPTGTSGNTDTQYF. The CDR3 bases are TGTGCCAGCAGTCCGACCGGGACTAGCGGGAACACAGATACGCAGTATTTT.

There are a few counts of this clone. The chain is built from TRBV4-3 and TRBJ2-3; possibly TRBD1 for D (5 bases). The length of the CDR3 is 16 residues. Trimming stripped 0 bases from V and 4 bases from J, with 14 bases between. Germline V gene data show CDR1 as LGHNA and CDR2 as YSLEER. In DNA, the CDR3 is TGCGCCAGCAGCCAAGATGGGGTAGGCAGGGCAGATACGCAGTATTTT. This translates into CASSQDGVGRADTQYF.

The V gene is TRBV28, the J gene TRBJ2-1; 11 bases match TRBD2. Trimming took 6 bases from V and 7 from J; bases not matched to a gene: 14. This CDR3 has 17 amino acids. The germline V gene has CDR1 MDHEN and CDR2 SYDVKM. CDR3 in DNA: TGTGCCAGCAGCCGTACTAGCGGGAGAAGGGTAATGAATGAGCAGTTCTTC. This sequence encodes CASSRTSGRRVMNEQFF. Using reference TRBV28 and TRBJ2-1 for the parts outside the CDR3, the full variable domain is DVKVTQSSRYLVKRTGEKVFLECVQDMDHENMFWYRQDPGLGLRLIYFSYDVKMKEKGDIPEGYSVSREKKERFSLILESASTNQTSMYLCASSRTSGRRVMNEQFFGPGTRLTVL.

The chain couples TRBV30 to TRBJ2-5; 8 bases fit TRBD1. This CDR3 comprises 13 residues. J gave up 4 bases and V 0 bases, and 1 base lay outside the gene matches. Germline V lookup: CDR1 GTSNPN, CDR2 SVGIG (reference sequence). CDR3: CAWSVTGGETQYF. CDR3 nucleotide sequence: TGTGCCTGGAGTGTTACAGGGGGAGAGACCCAGTACTTC.

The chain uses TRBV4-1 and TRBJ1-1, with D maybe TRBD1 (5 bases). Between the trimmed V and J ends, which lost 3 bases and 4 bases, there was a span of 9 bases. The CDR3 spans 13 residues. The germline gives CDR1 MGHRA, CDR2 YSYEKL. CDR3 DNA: TGCGCCAGCAGCCACGTCGGGGGCACTGAAGCTTTCTTT. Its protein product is CASSHVGGTEAFF.